The 23 T cell receptor beta chains presented below share a single source sample, sequenced in a study of T cell repertoires in cytomegalovirus infection. Using its own MiXCR run on the reads, TCRdb lists one record per CDR3 protein. The sample records 100,000 to 150,000 distinct CDR3 sequences, 24% being singletons. These receptors' targets are unknown. What was sequenced was PBMCs, sequenced either directly or after in vitro stimulation (not recorded which). Every receptor here comes from a human donor in good health (CMV status not recorded). Some clones in this sample may be carry-over from other donors' samples.

The chain joins TRBV11-1 to TRBJ2-1; possible D gene TRBD1, 6 bases. Trimming removed 5 bases at V and 9 bases at J, with 14 bases between. Germline CDR1 SGHAT, CDR2 FQDESV (reference sequence). This CDR3 is 13 amino acids long. The CDR3 reads CASSRDIRREQFF. The CDR3 region has the DNA TGTGCCAGCAGCCGGGACATTCGACGTGAGCAGTTCTTC.

Ten or more counts support this clonotype. The chain recombines TRBV12-3 or TRBV12-4 with TRBJ2-1, with D possibly TRBD2 on 5 matching bases. The V gene lost 5 bases and the J gene lost 7 bases, with 15 bases spanning the gap. The CDR3 runs 14 residues. CDR3 bases: TGTGCCAGCAGTCCCAACGGGAATACGAATGAGCAGTTCTTC. Encoded protein: CASSPNGNTNEQFF.

The V gene is TRBV29-1, the J gene TRBJ2-5; D not certain. This CDR3 region has 14 residues. Germline CDR1 and CDR2: SQVTM and ANQGSEA. V gave up 0 bases and J gave up 1 base, with 9 bases separating them. This CDR3 reads CSVEDPRFQETQYF. The CDR3 bases are TGCAGCGTTGAAGATCCCAGGTTCCAAGAGACCCAGTACTTC.

This sequence joins TRBV4-2 and TRBJ2-1; D may be TRBD2 (5 bases). The germline gives CDR1 LGHNA, CDR2 YNFKEQ. The CDR3 totals 13 residues. Trimming stripped 0 bases from V and 10 bases from J, with 10 bases between. The CDR3 is CASSQDTAAEQFF. CDR3 DNA sequence: TGTGCCAGCAGCCAAGATACAGCGGCCGAGCAGTTCTTC.

This clonotype has just a few counts. V gene TRBV6-8 combines with J gene TRBJ1-5, with D possibly TRBD1 on 6 matching bases. The length of the CDR3 is 13 residues. Trimming cost V 4 bases and J 4 bases, with 8 bases left between them. The germline V gene encodes CDR1 MNHGY and CDR2 SAAAGT. The CDR3 DNA sequence: TGTGCCAGCAGTTCGACAGGAAATCAGCCCCAGCATTTT. Protein: CASSSTGNQPQHF.

This clonotype was picked up a small number of times. The chain joins TRBV11-2 to TRBJ2-3; 14 nucleotides align to TRBD2. The CDR3 is 17 residues long. Germline CDR1 SGHAT, CDR2 FQNNGV. J gave up 0 bases and V 1 base, and 0 bases lay outside the gene matches. CDR3 bases: TGTGCCAGCAGCTTAGGGACTAGCGGGGGGAGCACAGATACGCAGTATTTT. Its translation is CASSLGTSGGSTDTQYF.

This clonotype occurred once. A much more abundant neighbour one base away suggests this may be a read error. The V gene is TRBV7-2, the J gene TRBJ2-5; D unclear. Trimming cost V 7 bases and J 4 bases, with 16 bases left between them. The CDR3 consists of 14 residues. CDR1 and CDR2 (germline): SGHTA, FQGNSA. CDR3 nucleotides: TGTGCCAGCATTCGGGCCTCCTACCGAGAGACCCAGTACTTC. Translation gives CASIRASYRETQYF.

This chain's CDR3 is CASSEGQGAQGTEAFF. Here the CDR3 DNA reads TGCGCCAGCAGCGAAGGACAGGGGGCCCAGGGGACTGAAGCTTTCTTT. The chain is built from TRBV4-1 and TRBJ1-1, with TRBD1 matching over 11 bases. Trimming cost V 5 bases and J 5 bases; bases outside gene matches: 10. The CDR3 is 16 residues long. The V gene's germline CDR1 is MGHRA and CDR2 YSYEKL.

This clonotype was counted between two and nine times. This chain connects TRBV11-2 to TRBJ2-2, with TRBD1 matching 7 bases. The CDR3 totals 17 residues. Germline CDR1 and CDR2: SGHAT and FQNNGV. The V and J ends lost 3 bases and 0 bases, in that order; junction bases with no gene match: 7. CDR3 loop: CASSFGLGTANTGELFF. CDR3 DNA: TGTGCCAGCAGCTTTGGGTTGGGGACAGCGAACACCGGGGAGCTGTTTTTT.

Only a few counts were recorded for this clonotype. The rearrangement links TRBV7-2 to TRBJ1-1; the D is unclear. The V end lost 5 bases, the J end lost 3 bases, and 10 bases lay between the germline ends. In germline, CDR1 is SGHTA, CDR2 FQGNSA. The CDR3 loop spans 13 amino acids. In nucleotides, the CDR3 is TGTGCCAGCAGCCCCGGGTGGTACACTGAAGCTTTCTTT. Its translation: CASSPGWYTEAFF.

About this clonotype: A read error may explain this, as a much larger clone is one base away. The chain is built from TRBV7-6 and TRBJ1-1; unclear D gene. Germline assignment: CDR1 SGHVS and CDR2 FNYEAQ. There are 14 residues in the CDR3. Trimming removed 0 bases from V and 8 bases from J, with 13 bases in between. This CDR3 reads CASSLASGSAEAFF. The DNA of the CDR3 is TGTGCCAGCAGCTTAGCCTCGGGTTCTGCGGAAGCTTTCTTT.

This clonotype was observed many times. CDR3 bases: TGTGCCAGCAGCTTAGTTAAGGGCGGATACGAGCAGTACGTC. This encodes CASSLVKGGYEQYV. This chain uses TRBV7-2 with TRBJ2-7; D unclear. The CDR3 covers 14 residues. Germline V lookup: CDR1 SGHTA, CDR2 FQGNSA. V was clipped by 1 base and J by 4 bases, with 11 bases between them.

This clonotype occurred a few times. This sequence joins TRBV24-1 and TRBJ2-3, with D tentatively TRBD1 (6 bases). The CDR3 totals 15 residues. V was trimmed by 3 bases and J by 7 bases, leaving 16 bases between them. Germline CDR1 KGHDR, CDR2 SFDVKD. The CDR3 DNA is TGTGCCACCAGTGATGGAAATACAGGGTTACATACGCAGTATTTT. Translating it yields CATSDGNTGLHTQYF.

This sequence joins TRBV12-3 or TRBV12-4 and TRBJ1-3; D gene uncertain. V lost 1 base and J lost 4, with 11 bases in between. The CDR3 is 15 amino acids. The CDR3: CASSLEGSTGNTIYF. The CDR3 region has the DNA TGTGCCAGCAGTTTAGAAGGATCGACGGGAAACACCATATATTTT.

The gene calls are TRBV7-9 and TRBJ1-4; TRBD1 is a possible D gene (5 bases). V was cut by 1 base and J by 4 bases, with 10 bases left in between. The CDR3 is 15 residues long. The V gene's germline CDR1 is SEHNR and CDR2 FQNEAQ (reference sequence). This CDR3 is CASSLVGVGNEKLFF. DNA for the CDR3: TGTGCCAGCAGCTTAGTGGGGGTCGGTAATGAAAAACTGTTTTTT.

V gene TRBV6-2 or TRBV6-3 combines with J gene TRBJ2-1; 11 nucleotides agree with TRBD2. The CDR3 spans 16 residues. Germline loops: CDR1 MNHEY, CDR2 SVGEGT. Unmatched junction bases numbered 13, after V lost 6 bases and J lost 9 bases. The DNA of the CDR3 is TGTGCCAGCAGAACTCCAGGGCTAGCGGGAGGAGTTGAGCAGTTCTTC. Its protein is CASRTPGLAGGVEQFF.

This clonotype was detected only a few times. The chain has TRBV7-6 and TRBJ2-5; no clear D gene. In germline, CDR1 is SGHVS, CDR2 FNYEAQ. The CDR3 loop spans 16 amino acids. Trimming left V 2 bases short and J 7 bases short, with 20 bases between. CDR3 sequence: CASSLTSRAPDGTQYF. The CDR3 DNA reads as TGTGCCAGCAGCTTAACCAGCCGGGCCCCGGACGGGACCCAGTACTTC.

This chain connects TRBV24-1 to TRBJ2-3, with 8 bases lining up with TRBD1. The germline V gene has CDR1 KGHDR and CDR2 SFDVKD. The CDR3 is 13 residues long. J lost 5 bases, V lost 3 bases, and 0 bases had no gene match. The CDR3 is CATSDGQGDTQYF. DNA for the CDR3: TGTGCCACCAGTGATGGACAGGGAGATACGCAGTATTTT.

This clonotype was seen a few times. The chain links TRBV6-6 to TRBJ2-7; 11 nucleotides line up with TRBD1. The CDR3 is made up of 14 amino acids. Germline loops: CDR1 MNHNY, CDR2 SVGAGI (reference sequence). J lost 6 bases, V lost 7 bases, and 8 bases had no gene match. This CDR3 reads CASILGQGGSEQYF. Written as DNA, the CDR3 is TGTGCCAGCATATTGGGACAGGGGGGAAGCGAGCAGTACTTC.

This clonotype was seen a handful of times. V usage is TRBV28 and J usage is TRBJ1-2; D is unresolved. The germline V gene encodes CDR1 MDHEN and CDR2 SYDVKM. CDR3 length: 14 residues. V was trimmed by 7 bases and J by 2 bases, leaving 14 bases between them. In DNA, the CDR3 is TGTGCCAGCACAGAAGGTGACCTGAACTATGGCTACACCTTC. Amino acids: CASTEGDLNYGYTF.

This clonotype came up many times. The V and J genes are TRBV6-5 and TRBJ2-1; 8 bases line up with TRBD2. Germline V gives CDR1 MNHEY, CDR2 SVGAGI. V trimming: 7 bases; J trimming: 5 bases; junction bases outside the gene matches: 7. This CDR3 has 14 amino acids. CDR3 region: CASNGAGVNNEQFF. In DNA form, the CDR3 reads TGTGCCAGCAATGGAGCGGGAGTAAACAATGAGCAGTTCTTC.

This clonotype was seen at least ten times. This CDR3 is CASSLRRDTVREKLFF. The DNA for the CDR3 is TGTGCCAGCAGCTTACGGAGGGACACAGTCCGTGAAAAACTGTTTTTT. The rearrangement joins TRBV7-2 to TRBJ1-4; D is perhaps TRBD1 (6 bases). V gave up 2 bases and J gave up 7 bases, with 17 bases separating them. The germline V gene has CDR1 SGHTA and CDR2 FQGNSA. The CDR3 has 16 residues.

The V and J genes are TRBV29-1 and TRBJ1-1; 9 bases map to TRBD1. From germline, CDR1 is SQVTM and CDR2 ANQGSEA. Losses at the gene ends were 7 bases for V and 6 bases for J; bases not matched to a gene: 3. The CDR3 runs 11 residues. CDR3 sequence reads: CSAGQGAEAFF. The CDR3 bases are TGCAGCGCGGGACAGGGAGCTGAAGCTTTCTTT.